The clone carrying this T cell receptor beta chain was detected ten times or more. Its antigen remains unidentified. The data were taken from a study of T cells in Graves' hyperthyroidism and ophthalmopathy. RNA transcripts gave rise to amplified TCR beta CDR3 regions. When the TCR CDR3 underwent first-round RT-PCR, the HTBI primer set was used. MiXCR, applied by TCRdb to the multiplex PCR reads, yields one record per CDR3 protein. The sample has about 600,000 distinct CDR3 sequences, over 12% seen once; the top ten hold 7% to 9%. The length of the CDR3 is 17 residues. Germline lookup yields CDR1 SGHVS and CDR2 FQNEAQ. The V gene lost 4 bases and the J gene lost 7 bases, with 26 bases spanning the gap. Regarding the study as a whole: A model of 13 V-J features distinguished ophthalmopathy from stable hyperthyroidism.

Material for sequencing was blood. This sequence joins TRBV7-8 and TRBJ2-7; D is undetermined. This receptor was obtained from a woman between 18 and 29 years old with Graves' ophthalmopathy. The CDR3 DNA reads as TGTGCCAGCAGCTCACGTAGGCTACCAGGTCCCGGGTGGGAGCAGTACTTC. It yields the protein CASSSRRLPGPGWEQYF.